This is a list of T cell receptor beta chains from one sample in a study of T cells after yellow fever vaccination. TCRdb itself ran the 5' RACE reads through MiXCR, one entry per CDR3 protein. This table holds around 330,000 distinct CDR3 sequences, 3.6% found once. Here the sequenced sample was PBMCs, taken on the day of the yellow fever booster vaccination. The receptors come from a man between 18 and 35 years old who received the YFV17D yellow fever vaccine. Each CDR3 is given with its conserved first and last residue. Each record gives: V gene, D gene, clone size, CDR3 protein. The D gene is left open where the match is weak. A clone size is listed for some rows: how often the clone was seen (once, few, many), or a class if it is expanded.

TRBV14,TRBD1,many,CASSQMISFDRVRKNIQYF
TRBV4-1,-,many,CASSQETETYEQYF
TRBV5-1,TRBD2,many,CASSPEPGLAGKKEYF
TRBV11-2,TRBD1,-,CASSSTGIRTGELFF
TRBV6-5,-,-,CASSYSTNQPQHF
TRBV7-2,TRBD2,-,CASSWKLAVSSYNEQFF
TRBV4-1,-,many,CASSQDPPSASTDTQYF
TRBV7-2,TRBD1,-,CASSSGTGGAGGYTF
TRBV4-1,-,-,CASSQVASTDTQYF
TRBV12-3/TRBV12-4,-,many,CASRPTGYTEAFF
TRBV9,TRBD1,many,CASSGGTDYTGELFF
TRBV9,-,-,CASSYLGTGELFF
TRBV6-5,-,many,CASSQPPGAHPGKLFF
TRBV6-1,TRBD1,-,CASSRQGYSPLHF
TRBV9,TRBD2,many,CASSGRLAGGDTQYF
TRBV29-1,TRBD2,many,CSVVRTSGGATDTQYF
TRBV19,-,-,CASSTWDRSSYEQYF
TRBV7-3,-,many,CASSPGGAGTEAFF
TRBV7-9,TRBD1,many,CASSRLGQGGNTGELFF
TRBV5-4,TRBD1,-,CASSEGDRQETQYF
TRBV6-4,-,-,CASSDPRDFSTDTQYF
TRBV6-2/TRBV6-3,TRBD2,-,CASSYTWTSGGPGSTQYF